What follows are 18 T cell receptor beta chains derived from one specimen sequenced in a study of vaccination effects on CD4 cells after COVID-19. These receptors lack a known antigen. TCRdb's copy holds only in-frame clones and misses some; the assay was immunoSEQ multiplex PCR. The sample carries 35,000 to 55,000 clones, roughly 75% recorded once. In the ViraFEST assay, antigen-specific CD4+ clonotypes were identified by expansion after peptide-pool stimulation. Researchers isolated CD4+ T cells once approximately 10 days of culture had elapsed. By PCR, the person was confirmed to have had SARS-CoV-2 infection between March and December 2020. This specimen consisted of CD4+ T cells from PBMCs cultured with a peptide pool, obtained before COVID-19 vaccination. Source of these receptors: a human donor who had a prior SARS-CoV-2 infection.

This clone was observed once. This chain links TRBV9 with TRBJ2-4; 8 bases agree with TRBD2. The CDR3 contains 14 residues. Looked up from germline, CDR1 is SGDLS and CDR2 is YYNGEE. Losses at the gene ends were 5 bases for V and 9 bases for J; bases not matched to a gene: 10. The CDR3 loop is CASSLGGSGSIQYF. In nucleotides, the CDR3 is TGTGCCAGCAGTCTTGGGGGCAGCGGGAGCATTCAGTACTTC.

The chain has TRBV9 and TRBJ2-4, with a weak D call TRBD2 (6 bases). Germline values: CDR1 SGDLS, CDR2 YYNGEE. Between the trimmed V and J ends, which lost 2 bases and 7 bases, there was a span of 10 bases. The CDR3 has 13 residues. The CDR3 sequence is CASSVAGGNIQYF. CDR3 in DNA: TGTGCCAGCAGCGTCGCCGGAGGGAACATTCAGTACTTC.

V usage is TRBV7-3 and J usage is TRBJ2-3; 8 bases are shared with TRBD2. The CDR3 has 17 amino acids. Germline CDR1 is SGHTA and CDR2 is FQGTGA. V shed 2 bases, J shed 5 bases, and the junction held 12 bases outside the gene matches. CDR3 region: CASSLYGAGLEGDTQYF. CDR3 sequence (DNA): TGTGCCAGCAGCTTATACGGAGCGGGACTAGAGGGAGATACGCAGTATTTT.

The chain couples TRBV7-9 to TRBJ1-3; TRBD1 matches at 7 bases. The germline V gene has CDR1 SEHNR and CDR2 FQNEAQ (reference sequence). Trimming at V came to 5 bases and at J to 4 bases, leaving 8 bases not matched to a gene. The CDR3 has 15 amino acids. The CDR3, as DNA: TGTGCCAGCAGCAAAGACAGGGCCTCAGGAAACACCATATATTTT. Translation: CASSKDRASGNTIYF. Drawing the rest from reference TRBV7-9 and TRBJ1-3, the complete variable domain is DTGVSQNPRHKITKRGQNVTFRCDPISEHNRLYWYRQTLGQGPEFLTYFQNEAQLEKSRLLSDRFSAERPKGSFSTLEIQRTEQGDSAMYLCASSKDRASGNTIYFGEGSWLTVV.

The chain uses TRBV5-1 and TRBJ1-2; TRBD1 aligns across 9 bases. Per germline, CDR1 SGHRS and CDR2 YFSETQ. After removal of 0 bases from V and 4 bases from J, the junction contained 4 bases not matched to a gene. The CDR3 covers 15 residues. CDR3 in amino acids: CASSLAGTGPYGYTF. The CDR3 DNA follows: TGCGCCAGCAGCTTGGCCGGGACAGGGCCCTATGGCTACACCTTC.

V gene TRBV21-1 combines with J gene TRBJ1-3. TRBV21-1 is a pseudogene segment. The length of the CDR3 is 14 residues. As DNA, the CDR3 is TGTGCCAGCAGCAACAGACCCTCTGGAAACACCATATATTTT. Its translation is CASSNRPSGNTIYF.

The J gene is TRBJ2-3, the V gene TRBV15; 8 bases line up with TRBD2. The CDR3 totals 15 residues. The ends lost 5 bases at V and 1 base at J; junction bases unmatched: 5. The V gene's germline CDR1 is LNHNV and CDR2 YYDKDF (reference sequence). CDR3 residues: CATSLGLDGTDTQYF. CDR3 DNA sequence: TGTGCCACCAGCCTGGGACTAGACGGCACAGATACGCAGTATTTT.

This chain links TRBV30 with TRBJ2-5; unclear D gene. CDR3 length equals 12 residues. With 1 base removed from V and 1 base from J, the gap between germline ends came to 4 bases. Germline CDR1 is GTSNPN and CDR2 is SVGIG (reference sequence). CDR3 DNA: TGTGCCTGGAGTGCCAGCCAAGAGACCCAGTACTTC. Translated, it gives CAWSASQETQYF.

CDR3 DNA sequence: TGTGCCAGCAGCTCTTATAACACCTACGAGCAGTACTTC. This translates into CASSSYNTYEQYF. The chain couples TRBV7-9 to TRBJ2-7; no clear D gene. Germline lookup yields CDR1 SEHNR and CDR2 FQNEAQ (reference sequence). The V gene lost 4 bases and the J gene lost 2 bases, with 9 bases spanning the gap. The CDR3 has 13 residues.

The chain employs TRBV18 and TRBJ2-1, with D unresolved. CDR3 length: 13 residues. V dropped 3 bases and J dropped 8 bases, with 11 bases sitting between them. The germline V gene encodes CDR1 KGHSH and CDR2 LQKENI. CDR3 sequence reads: CASSPNAKDEQFF. In DNA form, the CDR3 reads TGTGCCAGCTCACCCAATGCAAAGGATGAGCAGTTCTTC.

This clone was detected once. The chain recombines TRBV2 with TRBJ2-7; D is possibly TRBD1 or TRBD2 (6 bases each). Per the germline V gene, CDR1 is SNHLY and CDR2 is FYNNEI. V was shortened by 8 bases and J by 1 base, with 15 bases between the two germline ends. The CDR3 runs to 14 residues. CDR3 bases: TGTGCCAGCGGGGCGCAGGGGAGGTCCTACGAGCAGTACTTC. The encoded protein is CASGAQGRSYEQYF.

The chain has TRBV5-1 and TRBJ1-1, with D maybe TRBD1 (5 bases). The CDR3 totals 15 residues. Germline V gene lookup returns CDR1 SGHRS and CDR2 YFSETQ. V was cut by 5 bases and J by 0 bases, with 14 bases left in between. The CDR3 spells CASRGLSVMNTEAFF. The CDR3 DNA reads as TGCGCCAGCAGGGGGCTAAGTGTTATGAACACTGAAGCTTTCTTT.

This clone was counted only a few times. The chain employs TRBV6-1 and TRBJ2-3; perhaps D is TRBD1 or TRBD2 (6 bases each). Germline-derived CDR1 and CDR2 are MNHNS and SASEGT. Between the trimmed V and J ends, which lost 3 bases and 2 bases, there was a span of 15 bases. The CDR3 loop spans 16 amino acids. In DNA, the CDR3 is TGTGCCAGCAGTGATTTCAGGGGAGGAGCCACAGATACGCAGTATTTT. Translating gives CASSDFRGGATDTQYF.

The genes are TRBV4-1 and TRBJ2-1, with unresolved D. Trimming removed 5 bases from V and 6 bases from J, with 17 bases in between. Germline V gene data show CDR1 as MGHRA and CDR2 as YSYEKL. The CDR3 covers 15 residues. The CDR3 nucleotides are TGCGCCAGCAGCAACCGCCGACTTCAATTCAATGAGCAGTTCTTC. Translation: CASSNRRLQFNEQFF.

This chain joins TRBV9 and TRBJ1-2; 11 bases fit TRBD1. This CDR3 comprises 15 residues. Germline CDR1 reads SGDLS; CDR2 reads YYNGEE. J was trimmed by 7 bases and V by 0 bases; bases with no gene match: 5. The CDR3: CASSVEGQGASGYTF. The CDR3 DNA reads TGTGCCAGCAGCGTAGAAGGACAGGGGGCAAGTGGCTACACCTTC.

The V call is TRBV7-9, the J call TRBJ1-1, with 8 bases identical to TRBD1. The CDR3 is made up of 13 amino acids. Germline V gives CDR1 SEHNR, CDR2 FQNEAQ (reference sequence). V gave up 6 bases and J gave up 11 bases; unmatched junction bases: 11. The CDR3, as DNA: TGTGCCAGCAGTCCTAGACAGGGGTTCCAGGCTTTCTTT. It yields the protein CASSPRQGFQAFF.

This clone occurred a few times. CDR3 DNA sequence: TGTGCCATCAGTGAGCTAGCGGGAGGTGCGGACATTCAGTACTTC. Amino acid sequence: CAISELAGGADIQYF. The J gene is TRBJ2-4, the V gene TRBV10-3, with TRBD2 matching over 11 bases. Germline V gene sequence: CDR1 ENHRY, CDR2 SYGVKD. V shed 2 bases and J 8 bases; nucleotides not matched to a gene: 5. CDR3 length: 15 amino acids.

The chain links TRBV7-2 to TRBJ2-5, with 9 positions matching TRBD1. The germline gives CDR1 SGHTA, CDR2 FQGNSA. V shed 6 bases, J shed 5 bases, and the junction held 7 bases outside the gene matches. The CDR3 loop spans 14 amino acids. The CDR3 region is CASSIGTGLETQYF. In nucleotides, the CDR3 is TGTGCCAGCAGTATCGGGACAGGGTTGGAGACCCAGTACTTC.